Included here is one T cell receptor (beta chain) sequence, with context. Its specificity is not known. This CDR3 is built from 13 residues. The V and J ends lost 4 bases and 6 bases, in that order; junction bases with no gene match: 5. CDR1 ENHRY and CDR2 SYGVKD come from the germline V gene. The source of the sample is a study of T cells in Graves' hyperthyroidism and ophthalmopathy. Background on the study: Before any treatment, at initial diagnosis, peripheral blood was collected. Study-level points and caveats: Blood also carried most thyroid clonotypes expanded above 0.001.

Calling Graves' hyperthyroidism stable meant ophthalmopathy did not progress within 18 months. The source material, RNA transcripts, was used to amplify TCR beta CDR3 regions. HTBI primers were used for first-round RT-PCR of the TCR CDR3. TCRdb used MiXCR to reprocess the multiplex PCR reads, holding one entry per CDR3 protein. The sample gives about 400,000 distinct CDR3 sequences, around 25% of which show up once; 73% is in the top ten. This sequence originates from a man aged 50 to 59 with Graves' hyperthyroidism. Sequencing was carried out using blood. V gene TRBV10-3 combines with J gene TRBJ2-5, with 7 bases fitting TRBD2. The CDR3 spells CAISGEGPKTQYF. In DNA form, the CDR3 reads TGTGCCATCAGTGGGGAGGGACCGAAGACCCAGTACTTC.